This TCR beta chain was documented in a study of blood T cell repertoires in COVID-19. About the research overall: Donors in the United States, Italy and Spain gave samples during acute or convalescent COVID-19.

Original handling: It was from reference gene primer amplification that nucleated cell counts were estimated. Some clones are missing from TCRdb's copy, which holds only in-frame ones; the method was immunoSEQ multiplex PCR. That table supplies the V and J calls and clone size; D and trimming were determined from the DNA. This sample has some 150,000 clones, with roughly nine tenths found just once. Germline CDR1 reads LNHDA; CDR2 reads SQIVND (reference sequence). The V and J ends lost 6 bases and 0 bases, in that order; junction bases with no gene match: 11. The CDR3 totals 17 residues. This rearrangement joins TRBV19 to TRBJ2-7; 10 bases are a match to TRBD1. Sequenced input: peripheral blood. This receptor was identified in a man aged 45-60 years with acute or convalescent COVID-19. The CDR3 DNA sequence: TGTGCCAGTAGAGTATCAAGACAGGGGGCGTCCTCCTACGAGCAGTACGTC. It encodes CASRVSRQGASSYEQYV.